This TCR beta chain came from a study of blood T cell repertoires in COVID-19. V gave up 0 bases and J gave up 3 bases, with 15 bases separating them. The CDR3 spans 16 residues. Germline-derived CDR1 and CDR2 are MNHEY and SVGAGI. The assay was immunoSEQ multiplex PCR, and TCRdb's table has in-frame clones only and misses some. In the table there are 200,000 to 250,000 clones, over 80% of which are singletons. V usage is TRBV6-5 and J usage is TRBJ2-7, with a tentative D call TRBD2 (5 bases). The sequence was collected from a woman under 40 with COVID-19, enrolled during active disease. The sequenced sample was peripheral blood. CDR3 in amino acids: CASSYSPTRVSYEQYF. CDR3 bases: TGTGCCAGCAGTTACTCGCCCACTAGGGTTAGCTACGAGCAGTACTTC.